Shown below are 9 T cell receptor beta chains from a single sample sequenced in a study of blood T cell repertoires in COVID-19. Here immunoSEQ multiplex PCR was the method, and the copy in TCRdb shows in-frame clones only, minus some. The top ten hold approximately 11% of the sample, which has over 250,000 clones, 80% to 90% seen once. The sequenced sample was peripheral blood. The receptors come from a woman aged 70-85 years with acute or convalescent COVID-19.

V usage is TRBV21-1 and J usage is TRBJ1-5. TRBV21-1 counts as a pseudogene. There are 14 residues in the CDR3. CDR3 in amino acids: CASSKRYSNQPQHF. The CDR3, as DNA: TGTGCCAGCAGCAAGCGTTATAGCAATCAGCCCCAGCATTTT.

In this sample, this clone turned up a few times. The chain carries TRBV7-9 and TRBJ1-6; 7 positions match TRBD1. J was trimmed by 14 bases and V by 5 bases; bases with no gene match: 12. Per germline, CDR1 SEHNR and CDR2 FQNEAQ (reference sequence). The CDR3 runs 14 residues. Here the CDR3 DNA reads TGTGCCAGCAGCCTTCGACAGGGCCATGGAACCCTCCACTTT. Translated: CASSLRQGHGTLHF.

This chain joins TRBV19 and TRBJ1-2, with TRBD1 matching over 9 bases. V dropped 5 bases and J dropped 4; count of bases not matched to a gene: 8. The CDR3 runs 15 residues. Germline V gene sequence: CDR1 LNHDA, CDR2 SQIVND (reference sequence). The CDR3 region is CASSQQGALGYGYTF. The CDR3 DNA reads as TGTGCCAGTAGTCAACAGGGGGCGCTGGGCTATGGCTACACCTTC.

This clone was found a few times. The chain employs TRBV9 and TRBJ2-2; 7 bases agree with TRBD2. The V segment lost 3 bases and the J segment 5 bases; nucleotides outside the gene matches: 4. Germline V gene lookup returns CDR1 SGDLS and CDR2 YYNGEE. The CDR3 consists of 14 residues. The CDR3 loop reads CASSGLALTGELFF. The CDR3 DNA reads TGTGCCAGCAGCGGACTAGCTTTGACCGGGGAGCTGTTTTTT. Full variable domain (rest looked up from reference TRBV9 and TRBJ2-2): DSGVTQTPKHLITATGQRVTLRCSPRSGDLSVYWYQQSLDQGLQFLIQYYNGEERAKGNILERFSAQQFPDLHSELNLSSLELGDSALYFCASSGLALTGELFFGEGSRLTVL.

This clone is a singleton in its sample. This rearrangement joins TRBV19 to TRBJ1-5, with TRBD1 matching over 9 bases. The CDR3 is made up of 15 amino acids. V shed 3 bases and J 5 bases; nucleotides not matched to a gene: 5. Germline-derived CDR1 and CDR2 are LNHDA and SQIVND (reference sequence). CDR3 residues: CASSIGTGSHQPQHF. DNA of the CDR3: TGTGCCAGTAGTATCGGGACAGGGTCCCATCAGCCCCAGCATTTT.

J is TRBJ1-2 and V is TRBV7-8, with D unresolved. Germline V gene data show CDR1 as SGHVS and CDR2 as FQNEAQ. The V and J ends lost 5 bases and 3 bases respectively, with 16 bases between them. CDR3 length: 15 amino acids. CDR3 DNA: TGTGCCAGCAGCCCCCGCAGTCAGAGGGACTATGGCTACACCTTC. Translating gives CASSPRSQRDYGYTF.

This chain links TRBV30 with TRBJ1-6; tentatively, D is TRBD1 (6 bases). Germline loops: CDR1 GTSNPN, CDR2 SVGIG (reference sequence). Trimming removed 4 bases at V and 6 bases at J, with 10 bases between. The CDR3 is made up of 13 amino acids. The CDR3 bases are TGTGCCTGGACGGACAGAACTAATTCACCCCTCCACTTT. This codes for CAWTDRTNSPLHF.

The chain combines TRBV2 with TRBJ2-1; D gene uncertain. Germline V CDR1 and CDR2: SNHLY, FYNNEI. CDR3 size: 13 residues. The V end was cut by 7 bases, the J end by 8 bases, with 15 bases between. CDR3 sequence: CASTVQFSHEQFF. CDR3 in DNA: TGTGCCAGCACGGTCCAGTTTAGCCATGAGCAGTTCTTC.

The rearrangement links TRBV18 to TRBJ1-2, with 10 bases identical to TRBD1. Germline loops: CDR1 KGHSH, CDR2 LQKENI. This CDR3 has 16 residues. Unmatched junction bases numbered 8, after V lost 2 bases and J lost 5 bases. The CDR3 spells CASSPGDRGRIYGYTF. The DNA for the CDR3 is TGTGCCAGCTCACCAGGGGACAGGGGAAGAATTTATGGCTACACCTTC.